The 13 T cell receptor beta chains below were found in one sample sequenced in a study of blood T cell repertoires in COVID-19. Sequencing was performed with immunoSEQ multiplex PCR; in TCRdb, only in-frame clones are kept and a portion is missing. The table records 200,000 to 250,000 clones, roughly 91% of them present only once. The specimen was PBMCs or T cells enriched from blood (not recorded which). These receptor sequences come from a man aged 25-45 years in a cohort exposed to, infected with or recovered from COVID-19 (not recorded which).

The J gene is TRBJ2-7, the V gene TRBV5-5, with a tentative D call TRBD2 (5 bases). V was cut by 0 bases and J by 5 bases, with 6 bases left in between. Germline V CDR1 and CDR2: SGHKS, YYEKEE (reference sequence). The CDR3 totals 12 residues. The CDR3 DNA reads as TGTGCCAGCAGCTTGGGGAGGAACGAGCAGTACTTC. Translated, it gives CASSLGRNEQYF.

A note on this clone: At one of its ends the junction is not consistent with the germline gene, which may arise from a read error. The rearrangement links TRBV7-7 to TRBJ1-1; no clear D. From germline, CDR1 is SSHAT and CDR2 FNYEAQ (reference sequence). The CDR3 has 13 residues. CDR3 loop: CASSRNPNTEAFF. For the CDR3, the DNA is TGTGCTAGCAGTCGTAATCCGAACACTGAAGCTTTCTTT.

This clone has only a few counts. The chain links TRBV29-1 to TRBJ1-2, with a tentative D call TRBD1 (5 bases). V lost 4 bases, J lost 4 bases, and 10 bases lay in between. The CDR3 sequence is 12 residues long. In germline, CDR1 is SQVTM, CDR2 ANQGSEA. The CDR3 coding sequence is TGCAGCGTTGGACAGTCTCCCTATGGCTACACCTTC. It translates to CSVGQSPYGYTF.

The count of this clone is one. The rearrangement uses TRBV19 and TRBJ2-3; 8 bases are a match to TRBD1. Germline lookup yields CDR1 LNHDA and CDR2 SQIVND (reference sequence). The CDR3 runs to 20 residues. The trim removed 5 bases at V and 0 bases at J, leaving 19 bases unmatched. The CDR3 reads CASSLMGQAVFIGSTDTQYF. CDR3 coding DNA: TGTGCCAGTAGTTTGATGGGACAGGCCGTGTTCATTGGTAGCACAGATACGCAGTATTTT.

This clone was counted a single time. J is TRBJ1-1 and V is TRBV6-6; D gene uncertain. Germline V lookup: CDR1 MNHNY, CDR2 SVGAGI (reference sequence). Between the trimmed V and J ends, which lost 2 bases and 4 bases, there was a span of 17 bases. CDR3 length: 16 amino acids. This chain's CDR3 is CASSYARGRRGTEAFF. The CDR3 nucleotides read TGTGCCAGCAGTTACGCAAGAGGCAGGCGGGGCACTGAAGCTTTCTTT.

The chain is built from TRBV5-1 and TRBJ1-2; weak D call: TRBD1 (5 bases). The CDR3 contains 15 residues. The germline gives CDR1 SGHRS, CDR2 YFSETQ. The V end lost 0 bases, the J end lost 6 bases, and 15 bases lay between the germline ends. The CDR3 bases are TGCGCCAGCAGCTTGGTACTCGCAGGGTATAATGGCTACACCTTC. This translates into CASSLVLAGYNGYTF.

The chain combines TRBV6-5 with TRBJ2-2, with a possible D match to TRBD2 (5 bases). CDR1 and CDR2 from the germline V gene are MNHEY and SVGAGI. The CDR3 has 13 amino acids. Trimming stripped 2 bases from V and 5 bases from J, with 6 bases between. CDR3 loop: CASSYGGTGELFF. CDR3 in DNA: TGTGCCAGCAGTTACGGCGGGACCGGGGAGCTGTTTTTT.

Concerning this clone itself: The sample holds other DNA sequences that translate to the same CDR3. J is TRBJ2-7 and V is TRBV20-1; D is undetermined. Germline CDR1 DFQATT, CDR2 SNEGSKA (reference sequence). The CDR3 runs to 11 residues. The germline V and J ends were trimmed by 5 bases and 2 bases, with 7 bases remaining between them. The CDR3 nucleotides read TGCAGTGCTCCGACACCCTACGAGCAGTACTTC. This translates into CSAPTPYEQYF.

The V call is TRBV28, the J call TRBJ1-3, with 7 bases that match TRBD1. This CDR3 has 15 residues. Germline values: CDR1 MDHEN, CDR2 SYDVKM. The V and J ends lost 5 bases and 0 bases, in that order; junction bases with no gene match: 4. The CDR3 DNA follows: TGTGCCAGCAGTCGGACAGGTTACTCTGGAAACACCATATATTTT. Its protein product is CASSRTGYSGNTIYF.

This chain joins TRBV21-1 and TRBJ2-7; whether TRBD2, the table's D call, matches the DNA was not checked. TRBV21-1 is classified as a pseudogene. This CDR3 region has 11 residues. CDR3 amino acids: CASSRGLEQYF. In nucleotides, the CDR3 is TGTGCCAGCAGCAGGGGACTCGAGCAGTACTTC.

The CDR3 DNA sequence: TGCGCCAGCCAGCAAAGGGTCGGGGGTCCTTCTACATATGGCTACACCTTC. Protein sequence: CASQQRVGGPSTYGYTF. The chain has TRBV5-1 and TRBJ1-2; the D gene is possibly TRBD1 (5 bases). Germline V gene data show CDR1 as SGHRS and CDR2 as YFSETQ. This CDR3 region has 17 residues. V was pared by 7 bases and J by 5 bases, with 27 bases between.

CDR3 nucleotide sequence: TGCAGCGTCCAGGACAGGGCCTACACTGAAGCTTTCTTT. Amino acid sequence: CSVQDRAYTEAFF. V usage is TRBV29-1 and J usage is TRBJ1-1; 8 bases fit TRBD1. CDR1 is SQVTM, CDR2 ANQGSEA, per germline. Trimming at V came to 6 bases and at J to 3 bases, leaving 6 bases not matched to a gene. The CDR3 runs to 13 residues.

The CDR3 DNA sequence: TGTGCCAGCAGCTCCACCACAGGGCACAATGAGCAGTTCTTC. Translating gives CASSSTTGHNEQFF. The V gene is TRBV11-3, the J gene TRBJ2-1; tentatively, D is TRBD1 (6 bases). The germline V and J ends were trimmed by 4 bases and 5 bases, with 12 bases remaining between them. Germline V CDR1 and CDR2: SGHNT, YENEEA. This CDR3 is built from 14 residues.